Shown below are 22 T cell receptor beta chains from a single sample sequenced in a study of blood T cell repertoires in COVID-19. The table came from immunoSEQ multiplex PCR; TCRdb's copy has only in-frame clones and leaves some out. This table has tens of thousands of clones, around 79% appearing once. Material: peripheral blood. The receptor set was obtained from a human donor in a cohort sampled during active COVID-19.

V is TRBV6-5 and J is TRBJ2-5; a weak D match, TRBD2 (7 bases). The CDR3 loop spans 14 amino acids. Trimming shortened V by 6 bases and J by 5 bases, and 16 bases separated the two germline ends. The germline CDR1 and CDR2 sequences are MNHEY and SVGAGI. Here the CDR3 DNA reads TGTGCCAGCAGGCCCCCGGGGAGGGGGGAGACCCAGTACTTC. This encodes CASRPPGRGETQYF.

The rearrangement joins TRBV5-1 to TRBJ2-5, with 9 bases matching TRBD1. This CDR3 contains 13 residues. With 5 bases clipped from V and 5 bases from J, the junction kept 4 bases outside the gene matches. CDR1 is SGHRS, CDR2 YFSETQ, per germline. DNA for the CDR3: TGCGCCAGCAGTTGGGGACAGGGCGAGACCCAGTACTTC. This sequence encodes CASSWGQGETQYF.

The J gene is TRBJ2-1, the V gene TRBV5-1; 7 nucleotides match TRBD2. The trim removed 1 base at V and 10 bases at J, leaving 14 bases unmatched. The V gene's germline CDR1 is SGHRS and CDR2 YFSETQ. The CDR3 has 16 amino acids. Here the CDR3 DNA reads TGCGCCAGCAGCTTGATTAGGACTAGGGGTTCTACAGAGCAGTTCTTC. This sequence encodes CASSLIRTRGSTEQFF.

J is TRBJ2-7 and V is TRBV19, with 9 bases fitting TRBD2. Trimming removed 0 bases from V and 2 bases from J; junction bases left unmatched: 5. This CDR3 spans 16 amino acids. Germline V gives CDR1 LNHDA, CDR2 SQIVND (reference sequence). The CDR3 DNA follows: TGTGCCAGTAGTATAGATAGGACTAGCGCCGCCTACGAGCAGTACTTC. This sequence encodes CASSIDRTSAAYEQYF. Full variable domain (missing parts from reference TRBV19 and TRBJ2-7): DGGITQSPKYLFRKEGQNVTLSCEQNLNHDAMYWYRQDPGQGLRLIYYSQIVNDFQKGDIAEGYSVSREKKESFPLTVTSAQKNPTAFYLCASSIDRTSAAYEQYFGPGTRLTVT.

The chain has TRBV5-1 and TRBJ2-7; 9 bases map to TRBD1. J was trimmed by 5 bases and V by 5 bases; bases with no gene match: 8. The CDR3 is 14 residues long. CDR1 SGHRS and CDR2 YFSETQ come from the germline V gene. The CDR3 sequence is CASRTDRGSNEQYF. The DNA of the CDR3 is TGCGCCAGCAGAACGGACAGGGGTTCCAACGAGCAGTACTTC.

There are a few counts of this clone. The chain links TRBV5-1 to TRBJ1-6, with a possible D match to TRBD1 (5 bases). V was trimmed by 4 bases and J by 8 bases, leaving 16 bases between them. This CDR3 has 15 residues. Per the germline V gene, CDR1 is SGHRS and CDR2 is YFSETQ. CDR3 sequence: CASSGGVAEYSPLHF. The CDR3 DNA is TGCGCCAGCAGCGGAGGGGTCGCTGAGTATTCACCCCTCCACTTT.

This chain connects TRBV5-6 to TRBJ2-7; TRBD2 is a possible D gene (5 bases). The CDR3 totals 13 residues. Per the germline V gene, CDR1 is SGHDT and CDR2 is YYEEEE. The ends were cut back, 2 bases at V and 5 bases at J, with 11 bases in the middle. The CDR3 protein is CASSLLGVNEQYF. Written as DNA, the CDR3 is TGTGCCAGCAGCTTACTCGGGGTCAACGAGCAGTACTTC.

The CDR3 is CASSSRDNTDEQFF. The CDR3 region has the DNA TGTGCCAGCAGCTCACGGGACAACACCGATGAGCAGTTCTTC. V is TRBV7-9 and J is TRBJ2-1, with D perhaps matching TRBD1 (6 bases). Trimming removed 4 bases from V and 8 bases from J, with 15 bases in between. The CDR3 is 14 residues long. CDR1 and CDR2 from the germline V gene are SEHNR and FQNEAQ (reference sequence).

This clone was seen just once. CDR3 in DNA: TGTGCCAGCACCTTCGTAGATACGCAGTATTTT. Residues: CASTFVDTQYF. The chain joins TRBV7-2 to TRBJ2-3; no firm D call. Germline assignment: CDR1 SGHTA and CDR2 FQGNSA. Trimming stripped 7 bases from V and 5 bases from J, with 7 bases between. This CDR3 has 11 amino acids. The full variable domain, with the rest looked up from reference TRBV7-2 and TRBJ2-3, is GAGVSQSPSNKVTEKGKDVELRCDPISGHTALYWYRQSLGQGLEFLIYFQGNSAPDKSGLPSDRFSAERTGGSVSTLTIQRTQQEDSAVYLCASTFVDTQYFGPGTRLTVL.

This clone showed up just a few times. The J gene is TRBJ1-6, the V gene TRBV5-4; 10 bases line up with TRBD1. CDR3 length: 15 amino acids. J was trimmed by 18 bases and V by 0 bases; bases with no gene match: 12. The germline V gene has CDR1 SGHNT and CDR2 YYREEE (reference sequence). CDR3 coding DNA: TGTGCCAGCAGCTTGGACCGGGACAGGGGACATCAGCCCCACTTT. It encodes CASSLDRDRGHQPHF.

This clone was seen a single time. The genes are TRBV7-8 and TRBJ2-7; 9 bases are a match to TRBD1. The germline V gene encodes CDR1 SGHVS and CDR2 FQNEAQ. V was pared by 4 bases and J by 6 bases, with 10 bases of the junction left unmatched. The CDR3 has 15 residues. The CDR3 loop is CASSSLTGGGTEQYF. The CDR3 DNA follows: TGTGCCAGCAGCTCACTAACAGGGGGCGGAACCGAGCAGTACTTC.

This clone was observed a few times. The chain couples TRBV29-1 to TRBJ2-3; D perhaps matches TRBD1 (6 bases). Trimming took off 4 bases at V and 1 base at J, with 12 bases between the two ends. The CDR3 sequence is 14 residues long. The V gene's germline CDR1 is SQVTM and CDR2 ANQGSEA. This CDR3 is CSVGGYRGTDTQYF. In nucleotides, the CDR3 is TGCAGCGTTGGAGGGTACAGGGGCACAGATACGCAGTATTTT.

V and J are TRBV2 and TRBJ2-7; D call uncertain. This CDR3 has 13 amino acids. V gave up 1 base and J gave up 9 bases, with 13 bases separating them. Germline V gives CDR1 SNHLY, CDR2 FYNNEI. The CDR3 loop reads CASSEGGKVGQYF. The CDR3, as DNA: TGTGCCAGCAGTGAAGGCGGAAAAGTCGGGCAGTACTTC.

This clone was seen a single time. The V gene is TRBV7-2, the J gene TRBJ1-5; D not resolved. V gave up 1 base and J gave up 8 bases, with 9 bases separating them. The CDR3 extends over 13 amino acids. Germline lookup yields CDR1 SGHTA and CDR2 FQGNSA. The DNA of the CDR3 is TGTGCCAGCAGCTTAGGGGCTCCTGAGCCCCAGCATTTT. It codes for CASSLGAPEPQHF.

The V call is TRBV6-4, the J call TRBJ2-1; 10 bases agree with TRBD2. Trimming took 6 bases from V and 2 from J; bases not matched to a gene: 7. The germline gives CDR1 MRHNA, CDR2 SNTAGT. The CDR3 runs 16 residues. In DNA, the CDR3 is TGTGCCAGCAGCCCACACGGGACTAGCGCCTACAATGAGCAGTTCTTC. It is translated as CASSPHGTSAYNEQFF.

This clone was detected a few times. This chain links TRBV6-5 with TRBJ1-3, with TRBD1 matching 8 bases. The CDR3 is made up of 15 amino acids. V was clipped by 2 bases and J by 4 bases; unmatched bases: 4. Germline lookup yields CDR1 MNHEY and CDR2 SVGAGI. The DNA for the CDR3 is TGTGCCAGCAGTTACCAGGGGGCGCGAGGAAACACCATATATTTT. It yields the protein CASSYQGARGNTIYF.

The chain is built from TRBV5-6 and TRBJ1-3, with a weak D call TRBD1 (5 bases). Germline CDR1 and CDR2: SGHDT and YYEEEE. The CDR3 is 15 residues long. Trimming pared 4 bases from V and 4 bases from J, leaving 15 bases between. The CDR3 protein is CASSPPWGVGNTIYF. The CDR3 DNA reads TGTGCCAGCAGCCCACCCTGGGGGGTCGGAAACACCATATATTTT.

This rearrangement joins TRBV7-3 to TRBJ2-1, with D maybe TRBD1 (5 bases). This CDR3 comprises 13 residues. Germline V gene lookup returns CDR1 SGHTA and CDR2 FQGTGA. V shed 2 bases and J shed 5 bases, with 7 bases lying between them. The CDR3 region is CASSLQGNNEQFF. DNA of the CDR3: TGTGCCAGCAGCTTACAGGGAAACAATGAGCAGTTCTTC.

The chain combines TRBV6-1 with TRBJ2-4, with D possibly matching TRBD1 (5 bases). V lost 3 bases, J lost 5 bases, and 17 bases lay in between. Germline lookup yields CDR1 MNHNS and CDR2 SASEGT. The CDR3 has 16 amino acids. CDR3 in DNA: TGTGCCAGCAGTGATTCCAAGGGGTTCGGTCAAAACATTCAGTACTTC. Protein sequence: CASSDSKGFGQNIQYF.

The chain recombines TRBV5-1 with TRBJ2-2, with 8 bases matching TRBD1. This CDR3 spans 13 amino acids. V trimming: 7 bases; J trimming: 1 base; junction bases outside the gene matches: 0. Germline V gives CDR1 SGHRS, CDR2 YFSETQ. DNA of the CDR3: TGCGCCAGCGGGACAGGGAACACCGGGGAGCTGTTTTTT. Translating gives CASGTGNTGELFF.

CDR3 loop: CASSDPSRAITEAFF. DNA of the CDR3: TGTGCCAGCAGTGATCCGTCCAGGGCCATCACTGAAGCTTTCTTT. The rearrangement uses TRBV6-1 and TRBJ1-1; maybe TRBD1 (5 bases). From germline, CDR1 is MNHNS and CDR2 SASEGT. V lost 3 bases to trimming and J lost 4 bases, with 15 bases between them. The CDR3 is 15 amino acids.

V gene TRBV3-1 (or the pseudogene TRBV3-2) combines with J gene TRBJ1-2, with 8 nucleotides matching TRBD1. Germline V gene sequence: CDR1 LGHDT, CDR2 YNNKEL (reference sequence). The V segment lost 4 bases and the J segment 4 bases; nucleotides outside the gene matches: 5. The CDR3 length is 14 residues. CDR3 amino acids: CASSRQQGGYGYTF. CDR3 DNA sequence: TGTGCCAGCAGCCGGCAACAGGGGGGCTATGGCTACACCTTC.